This T cell receptor beta chain emerged from a study of CD8 T cells in ankylosing spondylitis. The authors made TCR beta libraries by quantitative 5'-RACE with molecular barcodes. MiXCR, run by TCRdb on the 5' RACE reads, gives a single entry per CDR3 protein. This sample has 390,000 or so distinct CDR3 sequences, with 20% to 25% found just once. In this sample, this clonotype turned up once. The antigen remains undetermined. Study-level points and caveats: Clones linked to disease, bearing a CD8+ phenotype, were relatively rare in peripheral blood. Fewer than ten highly homologous variants made up a TCR beta motif that seemed to typify ankylosing spondylitis blood. Reactive arthritis synovial fluid and blood were previously reported to contain some motif variants. Reportedly, significant enrichment of disease-linked clones occurred in matched ankylosing spondylitis synovial fluid.

The trim removed 3 bases at V and 3 bases at J, leaving 9 bases unmatched. Germline CDR1 SGHRS, CDR2 YFSETQ. This CDR3 region has 15 residues. The chain carries TRBV5-1 and TRBJ2-7, with 7 bases matching TRBD1. The TCR originated in a male donor with ankylosing spondylitis. The material sequenced was blood, either unsorted or a sorted T cell fraction (not recorded which). DNA of the CDR3: TGCGCCAGCAGCTGGGGACAGCCCCCGGGCTACGAGCAGTACTTC. Its translation is CASSWGQPPGYEQYF.